This T cell receptor beta chain was recovered during a study of T cells in Graves' hyperthyroidism and ophthalmopathy. Regions amplified from RNA transcripts were the TCR beta CDR3 regions. RT-PCR in the first round (using the HTBI primer set) targeted the TCR CDR3. TCRdb re-derived calls from the multiplex PCR reads in MiXCR, one entry per CDR3 protein. In the table there are 800,000 or so distinct CDR3 sequences, 38% of which are singletons. This CDR3 spans 17 amino acids. After removal of 3 bases from V and 0 bases from J, the junction contained 6 bases not matched to a gene. Germline CDR1 reads SGHTA; CDR2 reads FQGNSA. This clonotype was counted a few times.

This chain joins TRBV7-2 and TRBJ1-3, with TRBD1 matching 9 bases. Sequencing was carried out using blood. The TCR originated in a man aged 18 to 30 with Graves' hyperthyroidism. The CDR3 DNA sequence: TGTGCCAGCAGCTTGGGGGACAGGGAATACTCTGGAAACACCATATATTTT. Its protein is CASSLGDREYSGNTIYF.